This T cell receptor beta chain is from a study of vaccination effects on CD4 cells after COVID-19. In the case of this clone: What it binds is not known.

V was pared by 3 bases and J by 2 bases, with 9 bases between. The CDR3 loop spans 14 amino acids. CDR1 and CDR2 from the germline V gene are KGHSH and LQKENI. Isolation of CD4+ T cells took place after approximately 10 days of culture. Two-dose vaccination with either BNT162b2 or mRNA-1273 was given to the participants. In the vaccine recipients, nucleocapsid antibodies were negative and there was no prior SARS-CoV-2 infection. Produced via immunoSEQ multiplex PCR; TCRdb's table is partial and in-frame only. The sample lists 50,000 to 60,000 clones, 78% seen once, with 3.5% to 5% in the top ten. The clonotype originates from a human donor who received a COVID-19 vaccine. The V gene is TRBV18, the J gene TRBJ2-3; D remains unclear. The sample consisted of CD4+ T cells from PBMCs cultured without peptide, taken after COVID-19 vaccination. CDR3 protein: CASSPPGPTDTQYF. CDR3 DNA: TGTGCCAGCTCACCCCCAGGACCCACAGATACGCAGTATTTT.